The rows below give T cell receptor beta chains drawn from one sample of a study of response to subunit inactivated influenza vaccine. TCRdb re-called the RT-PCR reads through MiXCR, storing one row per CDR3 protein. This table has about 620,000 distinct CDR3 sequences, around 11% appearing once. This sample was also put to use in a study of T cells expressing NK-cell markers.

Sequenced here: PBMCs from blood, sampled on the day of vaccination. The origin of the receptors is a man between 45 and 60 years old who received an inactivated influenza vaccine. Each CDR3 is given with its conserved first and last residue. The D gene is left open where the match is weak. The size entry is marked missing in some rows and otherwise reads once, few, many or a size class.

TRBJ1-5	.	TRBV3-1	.	CASSLGQHNQPQHF	TGTGCCAGCAGCCTGGGGCAGCACAATCAGCCCCAGCATTTT
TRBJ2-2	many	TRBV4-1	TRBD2	CASSQDPSSGSRELFF	TGCGCCAGCAGCCAAGATCCATCTAGCGGGAGCCGGGAGCTGTTTTTT
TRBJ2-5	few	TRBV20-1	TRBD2	CSAGTRLGETQYF	TGCAGTGCCGGGACTAGGCTTGGGGAGACCCAGTACTTC
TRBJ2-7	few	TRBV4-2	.	CASSQEVRQSSYEQYF	TGTGCCAGCAGCCAAGAGGTTCGGCAGTCCTCCTACGAGCAGTACTTC
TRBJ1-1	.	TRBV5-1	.	CASSYDRNTEAFF	TGCGCCAGCAGTTACGACCGGAACACTGAAGCTTTCTTT
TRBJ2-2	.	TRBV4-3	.	CASSQDLQGTGELFF	TGCGCCAGCAGCCAAGATCTTCAGGGAACCGGGGAGCTGTTTTTT
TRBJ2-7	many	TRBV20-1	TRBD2	CSARDYSYEQYF	TGCAGTGCCAGGGACTACTCCTACGAGCAGTACTTC
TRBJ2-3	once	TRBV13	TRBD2	CASKTSGRPQDTQYF	TGTGCCAGTAAGACTAGCGGGAGACCCCAAGATACGCAGTATTTT
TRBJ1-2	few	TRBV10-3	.	CAISREHDYGYTF	TGTGCCATCAGCAGGGAGCACGACTATGGCTACACCTTC
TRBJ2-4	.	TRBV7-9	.	CASSQPGFIAKNIQYF	TGTGCCAGCAGCCAACCGGGCTTTATAGCCAAAAACATTCAGTACTTC
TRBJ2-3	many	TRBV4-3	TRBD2	CASSQDGAGGTDTQYF	TGCGCCAGCAGCCAAGATGGCGCGGGGGGCACAGATACGCAGTATTTT
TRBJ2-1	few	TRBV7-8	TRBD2	CASSLTSDVYNEQFF	TGTGCCAGCAGCTTAACTAGCGATGTTTACAATGAGCAGTTCTTC
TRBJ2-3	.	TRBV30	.	CAWSADSPTDTQYF	TGTGCCTGGAGTGCGGACAGCCCCACAGATACGCAGTATTTT
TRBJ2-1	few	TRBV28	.	CASSLAGGRDDEQFF	TGTGCCAGCAGTCTAGCCGGGGGGCGAGACGATGAGCAGTTCTTC
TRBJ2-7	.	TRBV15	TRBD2	CATSRGAGIYEQYF	TGTGCCACCAGCAGAGGAGCGGGAATTTACGAGCAGTACTTC
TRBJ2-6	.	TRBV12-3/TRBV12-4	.	CASSFNPTPLRTGANVLTF	TGTGCCAGCAGTTTCAACCCTACACCCCTCCGTACTGGGGCCAACGTCCTGACTTTC
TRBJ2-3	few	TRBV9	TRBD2	CASSPPGLAGLDTQYF	TGTGCCAGCAGCCCCCCGGGGCTAGCGGGACTAGATACGCAGTATTTT
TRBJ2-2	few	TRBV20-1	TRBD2	CSARVSGGAQTF	TGCAGTGCTAGAGTGTCGGGAGGAGCTCAAACTTTT
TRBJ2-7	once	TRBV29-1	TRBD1	CSTIGTGFNEQYF	TGCAGCACAATCGGGACAGGGTTCAACGAGCAGTACTTC
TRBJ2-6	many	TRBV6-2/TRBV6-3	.	CASWAAGANVLTF	TGTGCCAGTTGGGCGGCTGGGGCCAACGTCCTGACTTTC
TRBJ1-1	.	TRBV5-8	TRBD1	CASSSTGTWNTEAFF	TGTGCCAGCAGTTCGACAGGGACCTGGAACACTGAAGCTTTCTTT
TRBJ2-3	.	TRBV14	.	CASSLFSTQYF	TGTGCCAGCAGCCTTTTCTCTACGCAGTATTTT
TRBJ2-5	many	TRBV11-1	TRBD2	CASSRRGGAPETQYF	TGTGCCAGCAGCCGTCGGGGAGGGGCCCCAGAGACCCAGTACTTC
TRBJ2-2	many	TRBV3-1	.	CASSQPPDKQMMFF	TGTGCCAGCAGCCAACCCCCCGACAAACAGATGATGTTTTTT
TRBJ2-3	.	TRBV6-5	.	CASRKRDTQYF	TGTGCCAGCAGGAAGCGAGATACGCAGTATTTT
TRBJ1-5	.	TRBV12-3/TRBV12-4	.	CASSLMAREVGQPQHF	TGTGCCAGCAGTTTAATGGCGCGGGAGGTGGGGCAGCCCCAGCATTTT
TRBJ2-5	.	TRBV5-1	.	CASSPGHPLQETQYF	TGCGCCAGCAGCCCGGGACATCCTCTCCAAGAGACCCAGTACTTC
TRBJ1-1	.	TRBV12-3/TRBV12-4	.	CASSLLGRGTEAFF	TGTGCCAGCAGTTTATTAGGGAGAGGTACTGAAGCTTTCTTT
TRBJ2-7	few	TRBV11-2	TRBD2	CASSSVKRGAYEQYF	TGTGCCAGCAGCTCGGTGAAGCGGGGGGCCTACGAGCAGTACTTC
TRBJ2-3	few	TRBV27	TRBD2	CASSLSLAGTPSTDTQYF	TGTGCCAGCAGTTTATCACTAGCGGGAACCCCTAGCACAGATACGCAGTATTTT
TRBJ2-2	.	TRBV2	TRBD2	CASGGAAGATGELFF	TGTGCCAGCGGGGGGGCAGCGGGAGCCACCGGGGAGCTGTTTTTT
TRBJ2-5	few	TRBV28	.	CASSGAGTQFGTQYF	TGTGCCAGCAGCGGTGCCGGGACACAATTCGGGACCCAGTACTTC
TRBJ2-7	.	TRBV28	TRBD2	CASSFRLAAYEQYF	TGTGCCAGCAGTTTCCGACTAGCGGCCTACGAGCAGTACTTC
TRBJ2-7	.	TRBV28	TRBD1	CASSFPGQGFTYEQYF	TGTGCCAGCAGTTTCCCGGGACAGGGATTCACCTACGAGCAGTACTTC
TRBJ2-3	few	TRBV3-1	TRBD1	CASSQATPGQGTDTQYF	TGTGCCAGCAGCCAAGCGACACCGGGACAGGGGACAGATACGCAGTATTTT
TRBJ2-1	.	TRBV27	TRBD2	CASSLSFQMTGGNEQFF	TGTGCCAGCAGTTTATCCTTCCAGATGACGGGAGGCAATGAGCAGTTCTTC
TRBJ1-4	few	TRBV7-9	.	CASSQPTGVNEKLFF	TGTGCCAGCAGCCAGCCGACAGGTGTTAATGAAAAACTGTTTTTT
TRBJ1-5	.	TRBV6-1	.	CASRGLLELGNQPQHF	TGTGCCAGCCGCGGCCTTCTAGAATTGGGCAATCAGCCCCAGCATTTT
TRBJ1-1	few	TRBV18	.	CASSPPNRENTEAFF	TGTGCCAGCTCACCACCGAACAGGGAGAACACTGAAGCTTTCTTT
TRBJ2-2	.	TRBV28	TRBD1	CASSIPGQGIGELFF	TGTGCCAGCAGTATCCCGGGACAGGGGATCGGGGAGCTGTTTTTT
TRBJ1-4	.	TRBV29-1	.	CSVAGFSTNEKLFF	TGCAGCGTTGCTGGGTTTTCAACTAATGAAAAACTGTTTTTT
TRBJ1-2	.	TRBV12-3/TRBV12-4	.	CASSLAQGWYGYTF	TGTGCCAGCAGTTTAGCGCAGGGTTGGTATGGCTACACCTTC
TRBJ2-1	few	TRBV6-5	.	CASSYMAPGKNEQFF	TGTGCCAGCAGTTACATGGCCCCGGGGAAAAATGAGCAGTTCTTC
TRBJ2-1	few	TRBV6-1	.	CASSERGGTSYNEQFF	TGTGCCAGCAGTGAGCGTGGGGGTACCTCCTACAATGAGCAGTTCTTC
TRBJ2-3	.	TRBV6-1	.	CASSLATGTAQYF	TGTGCCAGCAGCCTTGCGACCGGGACTGCGCAGTATTTT
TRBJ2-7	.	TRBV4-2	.	CASSQVGQGTYEQYF	TGTGCCAGCAGCCAAGTGGGGCAGGGGACCTACGAGCAGTACTTC